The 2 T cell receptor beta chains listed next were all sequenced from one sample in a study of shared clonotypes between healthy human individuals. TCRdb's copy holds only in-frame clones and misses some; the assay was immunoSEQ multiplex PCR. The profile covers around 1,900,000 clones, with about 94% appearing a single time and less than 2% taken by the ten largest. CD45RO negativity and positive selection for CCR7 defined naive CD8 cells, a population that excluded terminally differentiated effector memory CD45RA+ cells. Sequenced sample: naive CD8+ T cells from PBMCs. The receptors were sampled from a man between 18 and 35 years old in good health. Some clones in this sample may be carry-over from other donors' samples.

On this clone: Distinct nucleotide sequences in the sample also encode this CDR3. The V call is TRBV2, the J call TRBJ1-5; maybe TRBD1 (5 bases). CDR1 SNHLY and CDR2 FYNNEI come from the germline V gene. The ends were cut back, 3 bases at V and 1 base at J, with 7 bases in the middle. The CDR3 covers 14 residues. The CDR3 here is CASSDRASNQPQHF. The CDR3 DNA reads TGTGCCAGCAGTGACAGGGCGAGCAATCAGCCCCAGCATTTT.

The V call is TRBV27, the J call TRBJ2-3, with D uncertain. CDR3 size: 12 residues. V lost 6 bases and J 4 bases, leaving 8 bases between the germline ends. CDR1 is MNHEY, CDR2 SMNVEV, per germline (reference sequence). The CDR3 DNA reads TGTGCCAGCAGGCTAGGCGCAGATACGCAGTATTTT. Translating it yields CASRLGADTQYF.